A selection of T cell receptor beta chains follows, all from one sample in a study of neurological immune-mediated disorders. MiXCR, run by TCRdb on the 5' RACE reads, gives a single entry per CDR3 protein. The data hold 95,000 to 150,000 distinct CDR3 sequences, with roughly 3.2% observed a single time. Sequenced sample: PBMCs. These receptor sequences come from a woman aged 25 to 39 with multiple sclerosis. Each CDR3 is given without its conserved first and last residue. The order of the fields is J gene, V gene, CDR3 protein.

J gene: TRBJ1-2; V gene: TRBV18; CDR3 protein: ASSLQTSYGYT
J gene: TRBJ2-5; V gene: TRBV20-1; CDR3 protein: SGMSGTQY
J gene: TRBJ2-1; V gene: TRBV20-1; CDR3 protein: SARVALSSYNEQF
J gene: TRBJ2-1; V gene: TRBV4-3; CDR3 protein: ASSQDRSGGEQF
J gene: TRBJ1-5; V gene: TRBV12-3/TRBV12-4; CDR3 protein: ASSLAWAETH
J gene: TRBJ2-1; V gene: TRBV4-1; CDR3 protein: ASSAPGTSVRYEQF
J gene: TRBJ2-7; V gene: TRBV5-1; CDR3 protein: ASSLTAGLTYEQY
J gene: TRBJ2-2; V gene: TRBV20-1; CDR3 protein: SAGGGHTGELF
J gene: TRBJ2-1; V gene: TRBV11-2; CDR3 protein: ASSLSLAGANEQF
J gene: TRBJ1-2; V gene: TRBV6-5; CDR3 protein: ASRRDNYGYT
J gene: TRBJ1-1; V gene: TRBV20-1; CDR3 protein: SARDQGSSNTEAF
J gene: TRBJ2-1; V gene: TRBV12-3/TRBV12-4; CDR3 protein: ASSLAPSGSIGSSYNEQF
J gene: TRBJ1-1; V gene: TRBV4-3; CDR3 protein: ASSPVRYGTEAF
J gene: TRBJ2-3; V gene: TRBV4-3; CDR3 protein: ASSQAGASTDTQY
J gene: TRBJ1-5; V gene: TRBV12-3/TRBV12-4; CDR3 protein: ASSLRGGQPQH
J gene: TRBJ1-1; V gene: TRBV27; CDR3 protein: ASSLGPRDYTEAF
J gene: TRBJ2-1; V gene: TRBV6-2/TRBV6-3; CDR3 protein: ASSYPNQQF
J gene: TRBJ2-3; V gene: TRBV5-1; CDR3 protein: ASSLAGLDTDTQY
J gene: TRBJ1-3; V gene: TRBV12-3/TRBV12-4; CDR3 protein: ASSLGDEWAPSGNTIY
J gene: TRBJ1-5; V gene: TRBV12-3/TRBV12-4; CDR3 protein: ASRPGGNQPQH
J gene: TRBJ1-5; V gene: TRBV20-1; CDR3 protein: SAGQANKTQN
J gene: TRBJ2-3; V gene: TRBV4-1; CDR3 protein: ASSRLVSTDTQY
J gene: TRBJ2-7; V gene: TRBV5-1; CDR3 protein: ATSKEGALDDYEQY
J gene: TRBJ2-7; V gene: TRBV7-9; CDR3 protein: ASSLGGGAYEQY
J gene: TRBJ1-6; V gene: TRBV19; CDR3 protein: ASSILPGQLNSPLH
J gene: TRBJ2-7; V gene: TRBV6-2/TRBV6-3; CDR3 protein: ASIPGQGVSYEQY
J gene: TRBJ2-7; V gene: TRBV20-1; CDR3 protein: SASGQRISYEQY
J gene: TRBJ2-1; V gene: TRBV20-1; CDR3 protein: SARTPDRGGEQF
J gene: TRBJ2-7; V gene: TRBV7-2; CDR3 protein: ASSLDELRYYEQY
J gene: TRBJ2-7; V gene: TRBV20-1; CDR3 protein: SASPYYEQY
J gene: TRBJ1-4; V gene: TRBV7-2; CDR3 protein: ASSRDRREKLF
J gene: TRBJ1-5; V gene: TRBV5-1; CDR3 protein: ASAGQAGDQPQH